This T cell receptor (beta chain) was identified during a study of T-cell memory formation after mild COVID-19. Whole-study context: TCR clustering was largely donor specific. Study conclusions and caveats: Pre-infection memory already had some responding clones, implying cross-reactive memory joined.

Constant-segment-primed 5'RACE gave TCR alpha and TCR beta cDNA libraries with sample barcodes and UMIs. TCRdb called the 5' RACE reads again in MiXCR, with one record for every CDR3 protein. The table includes tens of thousands of distinct CDR3 sequences, roughly 21% detected once. This clonotype appeared many times. Its antigen is currently unknown. CDR3 length: 11 amino acids. V was clipped by 7 bases and J by 1 base, with 4 bases between them. Germline assignment: CDR1 MNHNS and CDR2 SASEGT. J is TRBJ2-5 and V is TRBV6-1; D unclear. The source is an adult who had mild COVID-19 (a few samples of this study predate the infection). Cell type and time point are not known. Sequencing input: PBMCs or a T cell subset sorted from them (not recorded which). CDR3 DNA: TGTGCCAGCAAATCCCAAGAGACCCAGTACTTC. Its protein product is CASKSQETQYF.